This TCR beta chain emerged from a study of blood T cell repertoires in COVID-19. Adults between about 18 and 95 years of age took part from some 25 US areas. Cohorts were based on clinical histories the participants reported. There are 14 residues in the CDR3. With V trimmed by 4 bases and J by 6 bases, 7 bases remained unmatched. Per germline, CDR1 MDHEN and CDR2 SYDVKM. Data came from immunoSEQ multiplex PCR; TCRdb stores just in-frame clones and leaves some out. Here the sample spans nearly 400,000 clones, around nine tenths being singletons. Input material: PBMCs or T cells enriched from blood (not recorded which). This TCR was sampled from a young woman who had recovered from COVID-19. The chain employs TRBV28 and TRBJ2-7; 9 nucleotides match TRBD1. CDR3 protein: CASSYRGRAGEQYF. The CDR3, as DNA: TGTGCCAGCAGTTACAGGGGGCGCGCCGGCGAGCAGTACTTC.